A single sample gave rise to the 5 T cell receptor beta chains below, sequenced in a study of post-analysis software for immune sequencing data. TCR beta cDNA libraries included unique molecular identifiers. TCRdb independently ran MiXCR on the PCR reads; one entry per CDR3 protein. The sample includes about 620,000 distinct CDR3 sequences, 44% of them seen just once. Notes on the study in general: About five TRBV segments occurring more often in patients than controls included TRBV5-6, TRBV5-1 and TRBV20-1.

No antigen is known for these receptors. Sequencing input: blood. The receptors come from a girl between 10 and 17 years old with multiple sclerosis.

V and J are TRBV7-2 and TRBJ1-2; tentatively, D is TRBD1 (6 bases). The germline CDR1 and CDR2 sequences are SGHTA and FQGNSA. The CDR3 totals 14 residues. V lost 1 base, J lost 3 bases, and 9 bases lay in between. Here the CDR3 reads CASSLGSGDYGYTF. The CDR3 DNA reads as TGTGCCAGCAGCTTAGGTTCAGGGGACTATGGCTACACCTTC.

The V call is TRBV29-1, the J call TRBJ2-7; D gene unclear. Germline V lookup: CDR1 SQVTM, CDR2 ANQGSEA. CDR3 length equals 14 residues. V was pared by 2 bases and J by 3 bases, with 14 bases between. The CDR3 region is CSVELQFGRYEQYF. CDR3 coding DNA: TGCAGCGTTGAATTACAGTTTGGTCGCTACGAGCAGTACTTC.

This chain connects TRBV10-3 to TRBJ1-5, with D possibly matching TRBD1 (5 bases). V shed 2 bases and J shed 7 bases, with 6 bases lying between them. The germline V gene encodes CDR1 ENHRY and CDR2 SYGVKD. CDR3 size: 12 residues. CDR3 nucleotide sequence: TGTGCCATCAGTGAGAGGGACCAGCCCCAGCATTTT. It codes for CAISERDQPQHF.

The J gene is TRBJ2-4, the V gene TRBV5-1, with a possible D match to TRBD1 (5 bases). The J call is in doubt because the DNA end fits TRBJ2-7 better. Looked up from germline, CDR1 is SGHRS and CDR2 is YFSETQ. This CDR3 spans 15 amino acids. CDR3: CASSLVGTRAYEQYF. The CDR3 nucleotides read TGCGCCAGCAGCTTGGTAGGCACCAGGGCTTACGAGCAGTACTTC.

V usage is TRBV6-6 and J usage is TRBJ2-4, with TRBD2 identical over 9 bases. Germline loops: CDR1 MNHNY, CDR2 SVGAGI (reference sequence). V shed 2 bases and J 0 bases; nucleotides not matched to a gene: 2. The CDR3 has 16 amino acids. CDR3 sequence: CASSYLSGGAKNIQYF. Here the CDR3 DNA reads TGTGCCAGCAGTTACCTTAGCGGGGGAGCCAAAAACATTCAGTACTTC.